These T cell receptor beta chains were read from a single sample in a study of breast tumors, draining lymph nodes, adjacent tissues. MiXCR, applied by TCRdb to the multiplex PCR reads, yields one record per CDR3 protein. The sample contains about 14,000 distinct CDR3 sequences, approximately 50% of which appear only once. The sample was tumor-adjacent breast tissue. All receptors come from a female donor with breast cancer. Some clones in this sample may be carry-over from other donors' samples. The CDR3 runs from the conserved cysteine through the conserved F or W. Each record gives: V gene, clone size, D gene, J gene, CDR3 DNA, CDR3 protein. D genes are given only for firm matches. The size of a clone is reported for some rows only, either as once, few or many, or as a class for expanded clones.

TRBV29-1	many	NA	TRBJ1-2	TGCAGCGTTGGGTCCACAGGTGATAACTATGGCTACACCTTC	CSVGSTGDNYGYTF
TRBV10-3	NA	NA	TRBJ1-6	TGTGCCATCAGTGTTGGAAGGACAGAAAATTCACCCCTCCACTTT	CAISVGRTENSPLHF
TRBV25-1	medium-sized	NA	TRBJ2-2	TGTGCCAGCAGTGAACAAAGGGTAACCGGGGAGCTGTTTTTT	CASSEQRVTGELFF
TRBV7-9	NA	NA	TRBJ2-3	TGTGCCAGCAGCTTTCGTGGCCAGGGGACAGATACGCAGTATTTT	CASSFRGQGTDTQYF
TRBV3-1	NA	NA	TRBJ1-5	TGTGCCAGCAGCCAAGTGTTTGGGCAGGGAGGCCAGCCCCAGCATTTT	CASSQVFGQGGQPQHF
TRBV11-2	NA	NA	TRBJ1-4	TGTGCCAGCAGCTTAGCCATTGGTGCAACTAATGAAAAACTGTTTTTT	CASSLAIGATNEKLFF
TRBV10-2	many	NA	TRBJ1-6	TGCGCCAGCAGTGAGCGGGGGGCTCAGGATAATTCACCCCTCCACTTT	CASSERGAQDNSPLHF
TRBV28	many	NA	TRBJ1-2	TGTGCCAGCAGTTTAGGGGGCTCCTATGGCTACACCTTC	CASSLGGSYGYTF
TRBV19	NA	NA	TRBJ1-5	TGTGCCAGCAGTGCCACAATGGGAGTTGATCAGCCCCAGCATTTT	CASSATMGVDQPQHF
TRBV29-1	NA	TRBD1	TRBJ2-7	TGCAGCGTGAAAGGGACAGGGCTCTACGAGCAGTACTTC	CSVKGTGLYEQYF
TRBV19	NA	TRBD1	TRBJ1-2	TGTGCCAGTAAACCAGGACAGGGCCCTCAGAACTATGGCTACACCTTT	CASKPGQGPQNYGYTF
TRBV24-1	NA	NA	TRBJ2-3	TGTGCCACCAGTCGTAAAGGGGACTTCACAGATACGCAGTATTTT	CATSRKGDFTDTQYF
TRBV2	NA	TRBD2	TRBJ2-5	TGTGCCAGCAGTTCCCCAGCGGGACGCCGAGAGACCCAGTACTTC	CASSSPAGRRETQYF
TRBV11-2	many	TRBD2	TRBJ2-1	TGTGCCAGCAGCTTCCTAGCGGGAGGGCCCAATGAGCAGTTCTTC	CASSFLAGGPNEQFF
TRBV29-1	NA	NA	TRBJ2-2	TGCAGCGTTGTAGGTCTCACCGGGGAGCTGTTTTTT	CSVVGLTGELFF
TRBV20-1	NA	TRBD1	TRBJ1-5	TGCAGTGCTAGAGTCGGGACAGTCAATCAGCCCCAGCATTTT	CSARVGTVNQPQHF
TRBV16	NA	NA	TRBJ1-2	TGTGCCAGCAACGATAGGACGGACTATGGCTACACCTTC	CASNDRTDYGYTF
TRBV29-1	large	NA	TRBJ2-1	TGCAGCGTTGAAGATGCCGGTTATGAGCAGTTCTTC	CSVEDAGYEQFF
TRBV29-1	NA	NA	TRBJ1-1	TGCAGCGTTGAAAGGGACAAGAACACTGAAGCTTTCTTT	CSVERDKNTEAFF
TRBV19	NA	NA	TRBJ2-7	TGCGCCAGTAGTCTCCCGACGGACTCCTACGAGCAGTACTTC	CASSLPTDSYEQYF
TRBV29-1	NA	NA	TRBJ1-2	TGCAGCGTTGAACAGTATGGCTACACCTTC	CSVEQYGYTF
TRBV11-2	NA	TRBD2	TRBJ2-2	TGTGCCAGCAGCCCCATGGCGGGAGCAGCCGGGGAGCTGCTTTTT	CASSPMAGAAGELLF
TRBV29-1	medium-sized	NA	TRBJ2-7	TGCAGCGCCGCAGACAGCCTTTGGGGCGAGCAGTACTTC	CSAADSLWGEQYF
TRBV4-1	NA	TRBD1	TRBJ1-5	TGCGCCAGCAGCCAACCTGACAGGGGCGCTCAGCCCCAGCATTTT	CASSQPDRGAQPQHF
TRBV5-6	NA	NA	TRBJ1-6	TGTGCCAGCAGCCTCATTTCACCCCTCCACTTT	CASSLISPLHF
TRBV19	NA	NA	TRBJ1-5	TGTGCCAGTTCTACAGGTAGTCCCCCGCATTTT	CASSTGSPPHF
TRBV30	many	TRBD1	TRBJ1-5	TGTGCCTGGAACCGGGACAGGGCACAGCCCCAGCATTTT	CAWNRDRAQPQHF
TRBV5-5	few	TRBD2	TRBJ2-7	TGTGCCAGCAGCTCGGATCGGACTAGCGGGAACGAGCAGTACTTC	CASSSDRTSGNEQYF
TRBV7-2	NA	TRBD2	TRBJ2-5	TGTGCCAGCAGAGCCTGGGGCGGGGGGGCAGAGACCCAGTACTTC	CASRAWGGGAETQYF
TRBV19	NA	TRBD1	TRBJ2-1	TGTGCCAGTAGTATAGCCCCGACAGGGTTCTACAATGAGCAGTTCTTC	CASSIAPTGFYNEQFF
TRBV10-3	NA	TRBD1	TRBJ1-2	TGTGCCATCAGCGCGGGACAGGGGAACTATTGCTACACCTTC	CAISAGQGNYCYTF
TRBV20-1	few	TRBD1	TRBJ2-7	TGCAGTGCTAGAGGCCCTCGGACAGGGGGTAAAGAGCAGTACTTC	CSARGPRTGGKEQYF
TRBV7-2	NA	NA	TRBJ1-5	TGTGCCAGCAGCTTAGGTGGCAGATCGAATCAGCCCCAGCATTTT	CASSLGGRSNQPQHF
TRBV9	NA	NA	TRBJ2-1	TGTGCCAGCAGCGTCGGCCATGGGACCTACAATGAGCAGTTCTTC	CASSVGHGTYNEQFF
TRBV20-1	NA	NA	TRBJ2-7	TGCAGTGCTAGTGTCTACGAGCAGTACTTC	CSASVYEQYF
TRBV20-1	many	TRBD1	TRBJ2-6	TGCAGTGCTAGGGACAGGGGGCCAGGGGCCAACGTCCTGACTTTC	CSARDRGPGANVLTF
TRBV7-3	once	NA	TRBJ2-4	TGTGCCAGCAGCCACGGAAGCGGTACCAAAAACATTCAGTACTTC	CASSHGSGTKNIQYF
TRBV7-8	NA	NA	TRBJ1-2	TGTGCCAGCAGCTCGCTATCCTATGGCTACACCTTC	CASSSLSYGYTF
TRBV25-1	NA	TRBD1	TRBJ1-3	TGTGCCAGCAGTGCTCCCGGACAGGGCGAGGGAAACACCATATATTTT	CASSAPGQGEGNTIYF
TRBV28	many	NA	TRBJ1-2	TGTGCCAGCAGTTTGCAGGGGAAGCGCTATGGCTACACCTTC	CASSLQGKRYGYTF
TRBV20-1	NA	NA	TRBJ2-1	TGCAGTGCTAGTGGAGGGAAAAATGAGCAGTTCTTC	CSASGGKNEQFF
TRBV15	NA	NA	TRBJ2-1	TGTGCCACCAGCACAGGGAGGACCTACAATGAGCAGTTCTTC	CATSTGRTYNEQFF
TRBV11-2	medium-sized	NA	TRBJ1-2	TGTGCCAGCAGCCTAGGGGTTTTGGATAACTATGGAGGGTACACCTTC	CASSLGVLDNYGGYTF
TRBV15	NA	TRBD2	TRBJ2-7	TGTGCCACCAGCAGCAGACTAGCGGGAGCGAGTGAGCAGTACTTC	CATSSRLAGASEQYF
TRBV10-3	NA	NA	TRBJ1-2	TGTGCCATCAGTGAGTCCCACGGCACTAACTATGGCTACACCTTC	CAISESHGTNYGYTF
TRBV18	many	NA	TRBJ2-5	TGTGCCAGCTCACCTCAGAGGTACCAAGAGACCCAGTACTTC	CASSPQRYQETQYF